This is a list of T cell receptor beta chains from one sample in a study of graft-versus-host responses after intestinal transplantation. This table comes from immunoSEQ multiplex PCR, and its TCRdb copy is limited to in-frame clones, with some not included. The table shows 35,000 to 45,000 clones, with about 91% occurring only once. This specimen was PBMCs, taken 524 days after transplant. The receptors shown here come from a human patient who received an intestinal transplant, so some T cells may come from the graft donor. The CDR3 runs from the conserved cysteine through the conserved F or W. Each record gives: V gene, CDR3 length, J gene, CDR3 protein.

v_call: TRBV5-4; cdr3_length: 15; j_call: TRBJ2-4; cdr3_aa: CASSPPGVAKNIQYF
v_call: TRBV19; cdr3_length: 13; j_call: TRBJ1-1; cdr3_aa: CASSIAMNTEAFF
v_call: TRBV27; cdr3_length: 14; j_call: TRBJ2-3; cdr3_aa: CASSLAQVTDTQYF
v_call: TRBV4-3; cdr3_length: 14; j_call: TRBJ1-4; cdr3_aa: CASSPDRENEKLFF
v_call: TRBV9; cdr3_length: 14; j_call: TRBJ2-3; cdr3_aa: CASSADSRTDTQYF
v_call: TRBV28; cdr3_length: 13; j_call: TRBJ1-3; cdr3_aa: CASSLNDRAAIYF
v_call: TRBV2; cdr3_length: 15; j_call: TRBJ1-1; cdr3_aa: CASSDSAGRNTEAFF
v_call: TRBV6-6; cdr3_length: 14; j_call: TRBJ1-1; cdr3_aa: CASSLAGRDTEAFF
v_call: TRBV7-3; cdr3_length: 16; j_call: TRBJ2-1; cdr3_aa: CASSPWTSGRVNEQFF
v_call: TRBV6-1; cdr3_length: 12; j_call: TRBJ1-2; cdr3_aa: CASSLNRDGYTF
v_call: TRBV2; cdr3_length: 15; j_call: TRBJ1-6; cdr3_aa: CASSALSSYNSPLHF
v_call: TRBV10-3; cdr3_length: 14; j_call: TRBJ2-1; cdr3_aa: CAIGVGSSGDEQFF
v_call: TRBV11-2; cdr3_length: 15; j_call: TRBJ1-3; cdr3_aa: CASSPNPSSGNTIYF
v_call: TRBV18; cdr3_length: 16; j_call: TRBJ2-3; cdr3_aa: CASSPQGQGSTDTQYF
v_call: TRBV28; cdr3_length: 14; j_call: TRBJ1-1; cdr3_aa: CASRSYGGNTEAFF
v_call: TRBV30; cdr3_length: 12; j_call: TRBJ1-1; cdr3_aa: CAWSAGGAEAFF
v_call: TRBV7-8; cdr3_length: 14; j_call: TRBJ2-7; cdr3_aa: CASSLSGGADEQYF
v_call: TRBV28; cdr3_length: 14; j_call: TRBJ2-7; cdr3_aa: CASRITGRGYEQYF
v_call: TRBV29-1; cdr3_length: 14; j_call: TRBJ1-2; cdr3_aa: CSVAHRVSLDGYTF
v_call: TRBV13; cdr3_length: 19; j_call: TRBJ2-1; cdr3_aa: CASSFAITSGRPSHNEQFF
v_call: TRBV7-2; cdr3_length: 15; j_call: TRBJ1-5; cdr3_aa: CASSLLGRGRGPQHF
v_call: TRBV13; cdr3_length: 17; j_call: TRBJ1-4; cdr3_aa: CASSFRDRGGLSEKLFF
v_call: TRBV7-3; cdr3_length: 19; j_call: TRBJ1-5; cdr3_aa: CASSLTVGEEGGTNQPQHF
v_call: TRBV6-1; cdr3_length: 14; j_call: TRBJ2-7; cdr3_aa: CASSEAGGSYEQYF
v_call: TRBV27; cdr3_length: 15; j_call: TRBJ2-7; cdr3_aa: CASSFVGGSSYEQYF
v_call: TRBV6-5; cdr3_length: 15; j_call: TRBJ1-5; cdr3_aa: CASIKGAGDNQPQHF
v_call: TRBV11-1; cdr3_length: 14; j_call: TRBJ1-1; cdr3_aa: CASTQRQGNTEAFF
v_call: TRBV6-1; cdr3_length: 15; j_call: TRBJ1-5; cdr3_aa: CASSERRGSNQPQHF
v_call: TRBV15; cdr3_length: 13; j_call: TRBJ1-2; cdr3_aa: CATSSSSTGGYTF
v_call: TRBV5-1; cdr3_length: 16; j_call: TRBJ1-2; cdr3_aa: CASSLGSLGANYGYTF
v_call: TRBV28; cdr3_length: 15; j_call: TRBJ2-3; cdr3_aa: CASSFRQGTLGGQYF
v_call: TRBV7-9; cdr3_length: 17; j_call: TRBJ1-4; cdr3_aa: CASSPFSTGHLYEKLFF
v_call: TRBV28; cdr3_length: 17; j_call: TRBJ2-7; cdr3_aa: CASSSGIGTPVGYEQYF
v_call: TRBV5-1; cdr3_length: 16; j_call: TRBJ2-5; cdr3_aa: CASSLDIWAMQETQYF
v_call: TRBV5-4; cdr3_length: 14; j_call: TRBJ2-2; cdr3_aa: CASSYSGAGGELFF
v_call: TRBV25-1; cdr3_length: 15; j_call: TRBJ2-7; cdr3_aa: CASGFPGQETYEQYF
v_call: TRBV19; cdr3_length: 16; j_call: TRBJ2-5; cdr3_aa: CASSIVGGRTQETQYF
v_call: TRBV7-9; cdr3_length: 12; j_call: TRBJ2-7; cdr3_aa: CASTDRVYEQYF
v_call: TRBV9; cdr3_length: 15; j_call: TRBJ1-5; cdr3_aa: CASSVGGGPNQPQHF
v_call: TRBV9; cdr3_length: 14; j_call: TRBJ1-5; cdr3_aa: CASSVGGDNQPQHF
v_call: TRBV7-3; cdr3_length: 14; j_call: TRBJ2-3; cdr3_aa: CASSVGLEADTQYF
v_call: TRBV6-6; cdr3_length: 12; j_call: TRBJ2-5; cdr3_aa: CASRAYQETQYF
v_call: TRBV30; cdr3_length: 14; j_call: TRBJ2-6; cdr3_aa: CAGGEVSGANVLTF
v_call: TRBV6-1; cdr3_length: 13; j_call: TRBJ1-1; cdr3_aa: CASSENTLTEAFF
v_call: TRBV6-5; cdr3_length: 14; j_call: TRBJ1-1; cdr3_aa: CASSTGTPVIEAFF
v_call: TRBV5-1; cdr3_length: 13; j_call: TRBJ2-7; cdr3_aa: CASSIDFSYEQYF
v_call: TRBV6-1; cdr3_length: 14; j_call: TRBJ2-7; cdr3_aa: CASTTPGLSYEQYF
v_call: TRBV6-6; cdr3_length: 15; j_call: TRBJ1-5; cdr3_aa: CASNSGRGRIQPQHF